This T cell receptor beta chain originates from a study of patients and donors after allogeneic stem cell transplantation. There are a few counts of this clonotype. From the RT-PCR reads, TCRdb called clonotypes with MiXCR, one entry per CDR3 protein. The sample includes 200,000 to 250,000 distinct CDR3 sequences, roughly 14% seen only once; the top ten take 11%. The clonotype comes from a human donor who was either an allogeneic HSCT recipient or a stem cell or donor lymphocyte infusion donor (not recorded which). It is not recorded whose cells these are; they may come from a transplant donor. The sequencing sample was made of blood, either unsorted or a sorted T cell fraction (not recorded which).

CDR3 in amino acids: CASSLARKRGTDTQYF. The CDR3 DNA follows: TGTGCCAGCAGCTTAGCTCGAAAGCGGGGCACAGATACGCAGTATTTT. The J gene is TRBJ2-3, the V gene TRBV7-8; a possible D gene is TRBD2 (6 bases). Germline V gene lookup returns CDR1 SGHVS and CDR2 FQNEAQ. With 0 bases removed from V and 1 base from J, the gap between germline ends came to 11 bases. There are 16 residues in the CDR3.